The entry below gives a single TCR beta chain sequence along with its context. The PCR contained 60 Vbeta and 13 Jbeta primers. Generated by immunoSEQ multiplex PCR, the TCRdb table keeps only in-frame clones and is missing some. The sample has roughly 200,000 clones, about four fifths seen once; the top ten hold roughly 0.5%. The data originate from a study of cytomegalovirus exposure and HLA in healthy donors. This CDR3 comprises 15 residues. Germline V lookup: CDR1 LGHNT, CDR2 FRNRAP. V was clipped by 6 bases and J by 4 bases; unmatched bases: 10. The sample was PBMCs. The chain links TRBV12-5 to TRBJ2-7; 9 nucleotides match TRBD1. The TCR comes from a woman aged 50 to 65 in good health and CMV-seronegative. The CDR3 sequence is CASGPSDRGSYEQYF. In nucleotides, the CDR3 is TGTGCTAGTGGACCTTCTGACAGGGGGTCTTACGAGCAGTACTTC. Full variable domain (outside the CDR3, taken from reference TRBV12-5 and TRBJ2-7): DARVTQTPRHKVTEMGQEVTMRCQPILGHNTVFWYRQTMMQGLELLAYFRNRAPLDDSGMPKDRFSAEMPDATLATLKIQPSEPRDSAVYFCASGPSDRGSYEQYFGPGTRLTVT.